This TCR beta chain is from a study of control samples from healthy donors and cancer patients. The method was immunoSEQ multiplex PCR; TCRdb's version includes in-frame clones alone and lacks a portion of them. In the table there are roughly 450,000 clones, around nine tenths of which are singletons. In germline, CDR1 is SGHTA, CDR2 FQGNSA. The CDR3 loop spans 15 amino acids. The V gene lost 5 bases and the J gene lost 6 bases, with 17 bases spanning the gap. The TCR originated in a man aged 35 to 55 with head and neck cancer. The chain couples TRBV7-2 to TRBJ2-1; possible D gene TRBD2, 7 bases. Sequenced input: PBMCs. In DNA, the CDR3 is TGTGCCAGCAGCCCTACGGGGGGCTTGTTCAATGAGCAGTTCTTC. It translates to CASSPTGGLFNEQFF.